A single sample gave rise to the 24 T cell receptor beta chains below, sequenced in a study of blood T cell repertoires in COVID-19. The table came from immunoSEQ multiplex PCR; TCRdb's copy has only in-frame clones and leaves some out. The sample shows roughly 140,000 clones, roughly nine tenths of them seen only once. What was sequenced was peripheral blood. These receptors all come from a woman aged 55-75 years with active COVID-19.

CDR3: CASSTPGTGGVYGYTF. CDR3 nucleotides: TGTGCCAGCAGTACTCCCGGGACAGGGGGCGTCTATGGCTACACCTTC. This chain connects TRBV28 to TRBJ1-2, with 12 positions matching TRBD1. This CDR3 is built from 16 residues. Trimming removed 5 bases from V and 4 bases from J; junction bases left unmatched: 8. Germline values: CDR1 MDHEN, CDR2 SYDVKM.

V gene TRBV5-5 combines with J gene TRBJ1-1, with 7 bases matching TRBD1. CDR3 length: 14 amino acids. Germline V gene lookup returns CDR1 SGHKS and CDR2 YYEKEE (reference sequence). V lost 0 bases to trimming and J lost 4 bases; unmatched junction nucleotides: 3. The CDR3: CASSLDPGGTEAFF. CDR3 DNA: TGTGCCAGCAGCTTGGACCCAGGGGGCACTGAAGCTTTCTTT.

This clone was seen a single time. DNA of the CDR3: TGCGCCAGCAGCCATATATCAGGGAAAGGGGCCTATGGCTACACCTTC. It codes for CASSHISGKGAYGYTF. The chain recombines TRBV4-3 with TRBJ1-2; weak D call: TRBD1 (5 bases). The length of the CDR3 is 16 residues. Trimming stripped 3 bases from V and 4 bases from J, with 18 bases between. CDR1 is LGHNA, CDR2 YSLEER, per germline.

This clone showed up just once. The rearrangement links TRBV10-3 to TRBJ2-3; TRBD2 aligns across 14 bases. The CDR3 extends over 16 amino acids. Trimming removed 11 bases from V and 3 bases from J; junction bases left unmatched: 10. The V gene's germline CDR1 is ENHRY and CDR2 SYGVKD. The CDR3 protein is CAAQRLAGGPTDTQYF. The CDR3 bases are TGTGCCGCCCAGAGACTAGCGGGAGGGCCGACAGATACGCAGTATTTT.

The V and J genes are TRBV4-3 and TRBJ1-1; D unclear. Trimming stripped 1 base from V and 1 base from J, with 7 bases between. The CDR3 totals 14 residues. The germline V gene encodes CDR1 LGHNA and CDR2 YSLEER. DNA for the CDR3: TGCGCCAGCAGCCAAGCGGTCCAGAACACTGAAGCTTTCTTT. Translating it yields CASSQAVQNTEAFF.

DNA of the CDR3: TGTGCCAGTAGTATAAGCGGGAGGGCCTACGAGCAGTACTTC. This codes for CASSISGRAYEQYF. The rearrangement joins TRBV19 to TRBJ2-7; TRBD2 matches at 10 bases. The CDR3 has 14 residues. Germline V gene sequence: CDR1 LNHDA, CDR2 SQIVND (reference sequence). Trimming at V came to 2 bases and at J to 2 bases, leaving 0 bases not matched to a gene.

The chain recombines TRBV4-2 with TRBJ1-2; possible D gene TRBD1, 5 bases. Germline V gene lookup returns CDR1 LGHNA and CDR2 YNFKEQ. Trimming took off 1 base at V and 4 bases at J, with 10 bases between the two ends. CDR3 length: 14 amino acids. The CDR3 DNA reads TGTGCCAGCAGCCAAGGCCAGGGAGGCTATGGCTACACCTTC. Translating it yields CASSQGQGGYGYTF.

This chain connects TRBV28 to TRBJ1-2, with 7 bases that match TRBD1. The CDR3 covers 12 residues. The J segment lost 4 bases and the V segment lost 7 bases, leaving 3 bases of the junction unmatched. The germline V gene encodes CDR1 MDHEN and CDR2 SYDVKM. The CDR3 reads CASNRGFYGYTF. CDR3 coding DNA: TGTGCCAGCAACAGGGGATTCTATGGCTACACCTTC.

Note on this clone: The sample has other DNA sequences that encode this CDR3 too. The chain employs TRBV18 and TRBJ1-1; no clear D gene. The V gene lost 3 bases and the J gene lost 0 bases, with 5 bases spanning the gap. The CDR3 is 13 amino acids. From germline, CDR1 is KGHSH and CDR2 LQKENI. Written as DNA, the CDR3 is TGTGCCAGCTCACCCTCTATGAACACTGAAGCTTTCTTT. Its translation: CASSPSMNTEAFF.

The chain joins TRBV7-2 to TRBJ2-7, with TRBD2 as a possible D gene (6 bases). This CDR3 has 13 amino acids. V was cut by 5 bases and J by 3 bases, with 11 bases left in between. Germline V gene sequence: CDR1 SGHTA, CDR2 FQGNSA. The CDR3 protein is CASSQSSGYEQYF. Written as DNA, the CDR3 is TGTGCCAGCAGCCAGAGTAGCGGCTACGAGCAGTACTTC. Variable domain in full (rest from reference TRBV7-2 and TRBJ2-7): GAGVSQSPSNKVTEKGKDVELRCDPISGHTALYWYRQSLGQGLEFLIYFQGNSAPDKSGLPSDRFSAERTGGSVSTLTIQRTQQEDSAVYLCASSQSSGYEQYFGPGTRLTVT.

The J gene is TRBJ2-7, the V gene TRBV5-5, with D maybe TRBD1 (6 bases). Germline lookup yields CDR1 SGHKS and CDR2 YYEKEE (reference sequence). With 4 bases removed from V and 0 bases from J, the gap between germline ends came to 11 bases. The CDR3 runs to 14 residues. The CDR3 reads CASSGQDSSYEQYF. In DNA, the CDR3 is TGTGCCAGCAGCGGCCAGGACAGCTCCTACGAGCAGTACTTC.

V gene TRBV7-2 combines with J gene TRBJ2-3, with D perhaps matching TRBD2 (6 bases). From germline, CDR1 is SGHTA and CDR2 FQGNSA. Trimming cost V 5 bases and J 3 bases, with 12 bases left between them. The CDR3 has 14 amino acids. The CDR3 nucleotides are TGTGCCAGCAGCCTGACTAGACTAACAGATACGCAGTATTTT. This gives the protein CASSLTRLTDTQYF.

This chain links TRBV7-9 with TRBJ1-2; weak D call: TRBD1 (5 bases). This CDR3 comprises 13 residues. Trimming took off 3 bases at V and 10 bases at J, with 15 bases between the two ends. Germline values: CDR1 SEHNR, CDR2 FQNEAQ (reference sequence). The CDR3, as DNA: TGTGCCAGCAGCTTCGGGGGAACATTTGACTACACCTTC. Amino acid sequence: CASSFGGTFDYTF.

V is TRBV7-9 and J is TRBJ2-7; D perhaps matches TRBD2 (7 bases). The V end was cut by 4 bases, the J end by 3 bases, with 10 bases between. This CDR3 has 13 amino acids. CDR1 is SEHNR and CDR2 is FQNEAQ in the germline V gene (reference sequence). CDR3 DNA: TGTGCCAGCAGCTCTAGGGGGGGCTACGAGCAGTACTTC. It yields the protein CASSSRGGYEQYF.

The chain links TRBV23-1 to TRBJ1-5, with unresolved D. TRBV23-1 is given ORF status, its function remaining uncertain. V was shortened by 3 bases and J by 5 bases, with 23 bases between the two germline ends. The CDR3 is made up of 18 amino acids. In DNA, the CDR3 is TGCGCCAGCAGTCACCCAAACCTCCCGAGGCGAGGGTATCAGCCCCAGCATTTT. Translation: CASSHPNLPRRGYQPQHF.

The J gene is TRBJ2-3, the V gene TRBV5-1, with D possibly TRBD1 on 5 matching bases. There are 13 residues in the CDR3. V lost 5 bases, J lost 2 bases, and 9 bases lay in between. Germline CDR1 is SGHRS and CDR2 is YFSETQ. CDR3 nucleotide sequence: TGCGCCAGCAGAATAGGGGACACAGATACGCAGTATTTT. Translation: CASRIGDTDTQYF.

A few counts support this clone. V usage is TRBV4-1 and J usage is TRBJ1-2, with D maybe TRBD1 (5 bases). Deletions cut 1 base from V and 1 base from J, with 19 bases between. The CDR3 totals 18 residues. Germline V CDR1 and CDR2: MGHRA, YSYEKL. CDR3 nucleotide sequence: TGCGCCAGCAGCCAAGCCGGGAGGGGAACAGGTTATAACTATGGCTACACCTTC. Protein: CASSQAGRGTGYNYGYTF.

The genes are TRBV11-2 and TRBJ2-2; 11 nucleotides agree with TRBD2. This CDR3 has 17 residues. CDR1 and CDR2 (germline): SGHAT, FQNNGV. Trimming took 5 bases from V and 7 from J; bases not matched to a gene: 12. Written as DNA, the CDR3 is TGTGCCAGCAGCCCCCGGGTAGCGGGAGGGTCGGACGGGGAGCTGTTTTTT. It codes for CASSPRVAGGSDGELFF.

As DNA, the CDR3 is TGTGCCAGCAGTTTTACGGCTAGCAGGAGACCCCCCCCCTACGAGCAGTACTTC. It specifies CASSFTASRRPPPYEQYF. V is TRBV27 and J is TRBJ2-7, with D possibly TRBD2 on 5 matching bases. The CDR3 has 18 amino acids. Between the trimmed V and J ends, which lost 3 bases and 2 bases, there was a span of 23 bases. The germline V gene has CDR1 MNHEY and CDR2 SMNVEV (reference sequence).

The rearrangement uses TRBV5-1 and TRBJ1-2; 11 bases match TRBD1. The CDR3 loop spans 15 amino acids. Germline CDR1 and CDR2: SGHRS and YFSETQ. The V segment lost 2 bases and the J segment 6 bases; nucleotides outside the gene matches: 6. CDR3 residues: CASSFWTGGSHGYTF. The CDR3 DNA sequence: TGCGCCAGCAGCTTCTGGACAGGGGGCTCGCATGGCTACACCTTC.

The CDR3 protein is CAWSVAYEQYF. CDR3 nucleotide sequence: TGTGCCTGGAGTGTCGCGTACGAGCAGTACTTC. V is TRBV30 and J is TRBJ2-7, with D hard to call. CDR3 size: 11 residues. Trimming took off 0 bases at V and 4 bases at J, with 4 bases between the two ends. Germline lookup yields CDR1 GTSNPN and CDR2 SVGIG (reference sequence).

The chain has TRBV4-2 and TRBJ2-1; 8 bases are shared with TRBD2. V lost 4 bases to trimming and J lost 7 bases; unmatched junction nucleotides: 15. Germline values: CDR1 LGHNA, CDR2 YNFKEQ. The CDR3 totals 17 residues. The CDR3 is CASSPLSGNGGRNEQFF. As DNA, the CDR3 is TGTGCCAGCAGCCCACTTAGCGGGAATGGCGGTAGAAATGAGCAGTTCTTC.

This chain connects TRBV7-9 to TRBJ1-1; D gene unclear. Trimming took off 3 bases at V and 5 bases at J, with 10 bases between the two ends. Germline lookup yields CDR1 SEHNR and CDR2 FQNEAQ (reference sequence). The CDR3 length is 13 residues. CDR3: CASSLSGTTEAFF. The CDR3 region has the DNA TGTGCCAGCAGCTTGTCAGGCACTACTGAAGCTTTCTTT.

This CDR3 is CASSERSSPYTGELFF. CDR3 nucleotides: TGTGCCAGCAGTGAACGGAGTAGCCCTTACACCGGGGAGCTGTTTTTT. V gene TRBV6-1 combines with J gene TRBJ2-2, with unresolved D. CDR3 length equals 16 residues. CDR1 and CDR2 (germline): MNHNS, SASEGT. Trimming removed 2 bases from V and 3 bases from J, with 13 bases in between.